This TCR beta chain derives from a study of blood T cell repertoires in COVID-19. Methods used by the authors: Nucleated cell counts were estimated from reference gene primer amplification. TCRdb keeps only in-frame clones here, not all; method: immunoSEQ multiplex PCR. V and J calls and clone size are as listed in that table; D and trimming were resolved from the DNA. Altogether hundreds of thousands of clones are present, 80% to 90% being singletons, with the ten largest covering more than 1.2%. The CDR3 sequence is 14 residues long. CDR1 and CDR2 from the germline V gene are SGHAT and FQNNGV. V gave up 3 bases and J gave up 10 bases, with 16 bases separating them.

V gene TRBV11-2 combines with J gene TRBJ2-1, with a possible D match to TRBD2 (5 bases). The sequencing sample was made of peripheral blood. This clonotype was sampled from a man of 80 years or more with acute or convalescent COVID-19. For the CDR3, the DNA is TGTGCCAGCAGCTTGGTCAGTAGCGTTGGGGAGCAGTTCTTC. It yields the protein CASSLVSSVGEQFF.